The rows below give T cell receptor beta chains drawn from one sample of a study of T-cell reconstitution after alpha-beta-depleted transplantation in children. Via MiXCR, TCRdb re-called the PCR reads, giving one row per CDR3 protein. The data contain around 370,000 distinct CDR3 sequences, 10% of them singletons. Material: PBMCs from the stem cell graft donor, obtained from the stem cell graft. The receptors were gathered from a human donor who donated a stem cell graft to a child with acute lymphoblastic leukemia. Both conserved end residues are part of each CDR3. The D gene is left open where the match is weak. The size field is filled for only some rows; it gives once, few, many or a size class.

clone_size	d_call	j_call	v_call	cdr3_nt	cdr3_aa
NA	TRBD2	TRBJ2-4	TRBV29-1	TGCAGCGTCGGGGGGAGAGCCAAAAACATTCAGTACTTC	CSVGGRAKNIQYF
NA	NA	TRBJ1-5	TRBV7-2	TGTGCCAGCAGCCTAACCCCGGGTCCGGCCCAGCCCCAGCATTTT	CASSLTPGPAQPQHF
few	TRBD1	TRBJ1-2	TRBV10-3	TGTGCCATCAGTGAGAAAAGGACAGGTTCCTTCGACTATGGCTACACCTTC	CAISEKRTGSFDYGYTF
many	NA	TRBJ1-5	TRBV27	TGTGCCAGCAGTCCACAGAGAGATAGCAATCAGCCCCAGCATTTT	CASSPQRDSNQPQHF
few	TRBD1	TRBJ1-1	TRBV12-3/TRBV12-4	TGTGCCAGCAGTTTTAGGGGGGCAGGGGGGGCTTTCTTT	CASSFRGAGGAFF
few	TRBD2	TRBJ2-7	TRBV5-1	TGCGCCAGCAGCCCTGGGCTCCGGGAGGCCGCCCACGAGCAGTACTTC	CASSPGLREAAHEQYF
many	NA	TRBJ2-3	TRBV12-3/TRBV12-4	TGTGCCAGCAGTTTAGGTCACACAGATACGCAGTATTTT	CASSLGHTDTQYF
few	NA	TRBJ2-2	TRBV6-1	TGTGCCAGCAGTCAAATACACCCAACCCGGGAGCTGTTTTTT	CASSQIHPTRELFF
many	NA	TRBJ2-5	TRBV24-1	TGTGCCACCAGTCGTGGGGGATCAGAGACCCAGTACTTC	CATSRGGSETQYF
NA	TRBD2	TRBJ2-2	TRBV10-3	TGTGCCATCAGTGAGTCGGTAGCGGGAGGATCGAACACCGGGGAGCTGTTTTTT	CAISESVAGGSNTGELFF
many	TRBD1	TRBJ2-1	TRBV2	TGTGCCAGCAGTTGGGGACAGGGGGCTCTGGATGAGCAGTTCTTC	CASSWGQGALDEQFF
many	TRBD2	TRBJ2-1	TRBV7-4	TGTGCCAGCAGCTTACAGATGGCTAGCGGGAGTAATGAGCAGTTCTTC	CASSLQMASGSNEQFF
NA	NA	TRBJ1-2	TRBV30	TGTGCCCGGACCCTGGACGCCGGCTACACCTTC	CARTLDAGYTF
few	TRBD1	TRBJ2-3	TRBV29-1	TGCAGCGTTCCGGACAGGGGGCTGGCAGATACGCAGTATTTT	CSVPDRGLADTQYF
few	TRBD2	TRBJ2-1	TRBV3-1	TGTGCCAGCAGCATCGTGGCTAGCGGGAGTGGTGAGCAGTTCTTC	CASSIVASGSGEQFF
many	NA	TRBJ2-2	TRBV5-1	TGCGCCAGCAGCTTGTCGCTAGACGTTGGGGAGCTGTTTTTT	CASSLSLDVGELFF
few	TRBD2	TRBJ2-5	TRBV7-7	TGTGCTAGCAGCTCCCGGACTAGCGGGAGTTCCTTGGGAGAGACCCAGTACTTC	CASSSRTSGSSLGETQYF
many	TRBD1	TRBJ2-2	TRBV7-9	TGTGCCAGCAGCCTCCGGGACAGGGGTAACACCGGGGAGCTGTTTTTT	CASSLRDRGNTGELFF
many	NA	TRBJ2-4	TRBV9	TGTGCCAGCAGCGTAGGTCCCAAGCTAGCCAAAAACATTCAGTACTTC	CASSVGPKLAKNIQYF
few	TRBD2	TRBJ2-1	TRBV11-2	TGTGCCGACAGTGGTAGAAACTCTCTGGCGGGAGTGGGCAATGAGCAGTTCTTC	CADSGRNSLAGVGNEQFF
few	TRBD2	TRBJ2-7	TRBV27	TGTGCCAGCAGTCCTGGACTAGCGGGGTACTTGGAGCAGTACTTC	CASSPGLAGYLEQYF
NA	NA	TRBJ1-2	TRBV4-1	TGCGCCAGCAGCCAAGTCCAGGGGCTATATGGCTACACCTTC	CASSQVQGLYGYTF
many	TRBD2	TRBJ2-1	TRBV6-4	TGTGCCAGCAGTGACTCGACTAGCGGGTACAATGAGCAGTTCTTC	CASSDSTSGYNEQFF
NA	NA	TRBJ1-2	TRBV6-5	TGTGCCAGCAGTTACTCTCCGGGACCAAAACATGGCTACACCTTC	CASSYSPGPKHGYTF
NA	TRBD1	TRBJ1-1	TRBV19	TGTGCCAGTAGGATCGCCGACAGGGGGCAGACTGAAGCTTTCTTT	CASRIADRGQTEAFF
NA	NA	TRBJ2-2	TRBV7-8	TGTGCCAGCAGCTTAGTTCGGAACACCCGGGAGCTGTTTTTT	CASSLVRNTRELFF
NA	NA	TRBJ2-3	TRBV12-3/TRBV12-4	TGTGCCAGCAGTTCCCCGATAGGCTCTGGAAGGAGAGATACGCAGTATTTT	CASSSPIGSGRRDTQYF
few	TRBD1	TRBJ1-5	TRBV4-1	TGCGCCAGCAGCCAAGATGGACAGGGGTCCAATCAGCCCCAGCATTTT	CASSQDGQGSNQPQHF
few	NA	TRBJ2-1	TRBV20-1	TGCAGTGCTAGAGGGGAGAAGGGGATAAATGAGCAGTTCTTC	CSARGEKGINEQFF
few	NA	TRBJ2-7	TRBV27	TGTGCCAGCAAAAGAAACGGGAAGTACGAGCAGTACTTC	CASKRNGKYEQYF
many	NA	TRBJ2-3	TRBV5-1	TGCGCCAGCAGCTTGTCGGATAGCGGCCACACAGATACGCAGTATTTT	CASSLSDSGHTDTQYF
NA	TRBD1	TRBJ1-1	TRBV5-1	TGCGCCAGCCGAGCTAACAGGGGGCAGGCTGAAGCTTTCTTT	CASRANRGQAEAFF
many	NA	TRBJ1-1	TRBV12-3/TRBV12-4	TGTGCCAGCAGCGTGGGGGCGGGTGGGAACACTGAAGCTTTCTTT	CASSVGAGGNTEAFF
few	TRBD2	TRBJ2-5	TRBV7-6	TGTGCCAGCAGCTTCCTAGCGGGAGACCAAGAGACCCAGTACTTC	CASSFLAGDQETQYF
many	TRBD2	TRBJ2-3	TRBV5-6	TGTGCCAGCAGCTTCGGACTAGCGGCCACAGATACGCAGTATTTT	CASSFGLAATDTQYF
NA	NA	TRBJ1-2	TRBV12-3/TRBV12-4	TGTGCCAGCAGCCACGGACAGTCCTATGGCTACACCTTC	CASSHGQSYGYTF
NA	NA	TRBJ2-1	TRBV11-2	TGTGCCAGCAGCCCCCGCCGAAGCTCCTACAATGAGCAGTTCTTC	CASSPRRSSYNEQFF
NA	NA	TRBJ2-1	TRBV5-1	TGCGCCAGCAGCTCGTCGACTAGCTCCTACAATGAGCAGTTCTTC	CASSSSTSSYNEQFF
NA	NA	TRBJ2-1	TRBV6-1	TGTGCCAGCAGTCGCCTGGGACGGGCGAATGAGCAGTTCTTC	CASSRLGRANEQFF
NA	NA	TRBJ1-2	TRBV5-1	TGCGCCAGCAGCCCCAGAGAAAACTATGGCTACACCTTC	CASSPRENYGYTF
NA	NA	TRBJ2-1	TRBV6-5	TGTGCCAGCAGTTACTCAAGGGGGAGGCTCTACAATGAGCAGTTCTTC	CASSYSRGRLYNEQFF
few	NA	TRBJ2-7	TRBV5-1	TGCGCCAGCAGCTTGGGTAGTGCCTCCTACGAGCAGTACTTC	CASSLGSASYEQYF
few	NA	TRBJ2-5	TRBV4-3	TGCGCCAGCAGCCAAGAGCTCGGAGGAGAGGGAGAGACCCAGTACTTC	CASSQELGGEGETQYF
many	NA	TRBJ2-5	TRBV20-1	TGCAGTGCTAGAGATTGGCTAAAAGAGACCCAGTACTTC	CSARDWLKETQYF
many	TRBD2	TRBJ2-2	TRBV27	TGTGCCAGCAGTTTATTGGCGGGAGGGGGGGAGCTGTTTTTT	CASSLLAGGGELFF
few	NA	TRBJ2-3	TRBV20-1	TGCAGTGCTAGACGGGGCAGTTACACAGATACGCAGTATTTT	CSARRGSYTDTQYF
few	NA	TRBJ2-4	TRBV4-1	TGCGCCAGCAGCCAGGCCCCCTGGGTTCAGTACTTC	CASSQAPWVQYF
NA	NA	TRBJ2-3	TRBV9	TGTGCCAGCAGCGTCTCAGCTCAACCCACAGATACGCAGTATTTT	CASSVSAQPTDTQYF
few	TRBD1	TRBJ2-7	TRBV5-5	TGTGCCAGCAGCTCGGGACAGGGTATGGACGAGCAGTACTTC	CASSSGQGMDEQYF
few	TRBD1	TRBJ2-2	TRBV5-1	TGCGCCAGCAGCCGTACAATCCTGACAGGGGGTACCGGGGAGCTGTTTTTT	CASSRTILTGGTGELFF
NA	TRBD2	TRBJ2-1	TRBV24-1	TGTGCCACCAGTGATTCTAGCGGGAACTACAATGAGCAGTTCTTC	CATSDSSGNYNEQFF
NA	NA	TRBJ1-1	TRBV7-2	TGTGCCAGCAGCACAAGGGGGACGGCGAACACTGAAGCTTTCTTT	CASSTRGTANTEAFF
NA	NA	TRBJ2-1	TRBV4-1	TGCGCCAGCAGCCAAATGCGGGGCCATGAGCGGTTGGGGGATGAGCAGTTCTTC	CASSQMRGHERLGDEQFF
many	NA	TRBJ2-6	TRBV5-7	TGTGCCAGCAGCTCGACCGGTGCAAGGTCTGGGGCCAACGTCCTGACTTTC	CASSSTGARSGANVLTF
many	TRBD2	TRBJ2-1	TRBV20-1	TGCAGTGCTAGCTTAGCGGGAATGATGTACAATGAGCAGTTCTTC	CSASLAGMMYNEQFF
NA	TRBD1	TRBJ1-2	TRBV12-3/TRBV12-4	TGTGCCAGCAGTTCTACAGGGGGCACCTATGGCTACACCTTC	CASSSTGGTYGYTF
NA	NA	TRBJ2-7	TRBV24-1	TGTGCCACCAGTGATTTGAAGGGCGAGCAGTACTTC	CATSDLKGEQYF